The present entry profiles one T cell receptor (beta chain) with its context. Method: immunoSEQ multiplex PCR; TCRdb's copy keeps in-frame clones and lacks some. Of tens of thousands of clones detected, 65% to 80% appear once; the ten largest clones hold about 2.2%. These data come from a study of radiotherapy plus CTLA-4 blockade in lung cancer. The CDR3 loop spans 15 amino acids. The J segment lost 2 bases and the V segment lost 2 bases, leaving 4 bases of the junction unmatched. The germline V gene has CDR1 SGHDN and CDR2 FVKESK. The TCR originated in a human donor with non-small cell lung cancer whose response to radiotherapy plus ipilimumab could not be evaluated. The sample in question was peripheral blood, obtained from a patient treated with radiotherapy plus ipilimumab. V gene TRBV14 combines with J gene TRBJ2-7, with TRBD1 matching 9 bases. The CDR3 DNA reads TGTGCCAGCAGCCAACTGGGACAGGGCGCCTACGAGCAGTACTTC. Translation: CASSQLGQGAYEQYF.